The 3 T cell receptor beta chains given below trace back to one sample, sequenced in a study of shared clonotypes between healthy human individuals. Using immunoSEQ multiplex PCR, the repertoire was profiled, and TCRdb retains in-frame clones only, with some absent. The sample has around 2,000,000 clones, 90% to 95% seen once; the top ten hold approximately 0.13%. Sequencing used naive CD4+ T cells sorted from blood. Subset noted: CD45RA+ positively selected. These receptors were obtained from a man aged 18 to 29 in good health.

J is TRBJ1-2 and V is TRBV28; 9 positions agree with TRBD1. From germline, CDR1 is MDHEN and CDR2 SYDVKM. Trimming cost V 6 bases and J 8 bases; bases outside gene matches: 10. CDR3 size: 14 residues. In nucleotides, the CDR3 is TGTGCCAGCAGACGCCCCGGGACAGGGATCGGCTACACCTTC. Encoded protein: CASRRPGTGIGYTF.

This chain uses TRBV7-9 with TRBJ2-1; 11 bases line up with TRBD2. The germline V gene has CDR1 SEHNR and CDR2 FQNEAQ (reference sequence). After removal of 5 bases from V and 4 bases from J, the junction contained 7 bases not matched to a gene. The CDR3 consists of 16 residues. The CDR3 region is CASSPGGTSGYNEQFF. The CDR3 DNA reads as TGTGCCAGCAGCCCCGGAGGGACTAGCGGTTACAATGAGCAGTTCTTC.

V usage is TRBV7-9 and J usage is TRBJ2-3, with D unresolved. The germline V gene encodes CDR1 SEHNR and CDR2 FQNEAQ (reference sequence). Trimming removed 7 bases at V and 3 bases at J, with 5 bases between. The CDR3 is 11 residues long. Here the CDR3 reads CASTQTDTQYF. CDR3 in DNA: TGTGCCAGCACCCAGACAGATACGCAGTATTTT.